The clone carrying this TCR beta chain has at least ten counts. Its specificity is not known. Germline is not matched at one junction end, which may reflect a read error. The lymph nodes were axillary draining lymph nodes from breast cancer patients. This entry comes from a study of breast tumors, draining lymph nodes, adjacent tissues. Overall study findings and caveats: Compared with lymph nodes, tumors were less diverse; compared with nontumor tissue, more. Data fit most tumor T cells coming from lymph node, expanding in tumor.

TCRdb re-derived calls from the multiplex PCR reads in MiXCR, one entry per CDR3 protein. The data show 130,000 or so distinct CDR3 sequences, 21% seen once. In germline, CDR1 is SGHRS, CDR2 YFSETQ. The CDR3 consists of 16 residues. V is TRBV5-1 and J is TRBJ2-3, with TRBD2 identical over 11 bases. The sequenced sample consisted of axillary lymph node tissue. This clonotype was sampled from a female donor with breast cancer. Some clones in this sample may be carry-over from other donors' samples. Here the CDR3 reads CASSLGTSGSTDTQYF. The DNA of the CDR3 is TGCGCCAGCAGTTTGGGGACTAGCGGCAGCACAGATACGCAGTATTTT.